This TCR beta chain is from a study of regulatory T cells in long-lasting Graves disease. On the study more broadly: Persistent Graves' disease meant over 5 years of antithyroid drugs with positive TSH receptor antibodies. Study observations and caveats: Patients with persistent Graves' had lower TCR diversity than newly diagnosed patients.

Indicated time point: persistent/refractory GD, antithyroid drugs over 5 years with positive TRAb. Extracted PBMC RNA gave rise to the TCR library. The source of the patients was an endocrinology department in Xi'an, China. Arm-PCR of CDR3 regions and iRepertoire HTBI primers were the basis on which TCR beta libraries were built. MiXCR was run by TCRdb on the multiplex PCR reads, yielding one entry per CDR3 protein. Of 400,000 to 600,000 distinct CDR3 sequences detected, roughly 21% appear once; the ten largest clones hold roughly 6.9%. This clonotype showed up just a few times. Its antigen is undetermined. The source material was peripheral blood mononuclear cells (PBMCs), sampled when the disease was refractory, from a patient treated with antithyroid drugs. The receptor was isolated from a female donor with Graves disease.

CDR3 residues: CASSTGALNSYNEQFF. The CDR3 bases are TGTGCCAGCAGTACAGGGGCTCTTAACTCCTACAATGAGCAGTTCTTC. The chain is built from TRBV12-3 or TRBV12-4 and TRBJ2-1; 7 positions match TRBD1. V lost 5 bases to trimming and J lost 0 bases; unmatched junction nucleotides: 7. The CDR3 is made up of 16 amino acids.